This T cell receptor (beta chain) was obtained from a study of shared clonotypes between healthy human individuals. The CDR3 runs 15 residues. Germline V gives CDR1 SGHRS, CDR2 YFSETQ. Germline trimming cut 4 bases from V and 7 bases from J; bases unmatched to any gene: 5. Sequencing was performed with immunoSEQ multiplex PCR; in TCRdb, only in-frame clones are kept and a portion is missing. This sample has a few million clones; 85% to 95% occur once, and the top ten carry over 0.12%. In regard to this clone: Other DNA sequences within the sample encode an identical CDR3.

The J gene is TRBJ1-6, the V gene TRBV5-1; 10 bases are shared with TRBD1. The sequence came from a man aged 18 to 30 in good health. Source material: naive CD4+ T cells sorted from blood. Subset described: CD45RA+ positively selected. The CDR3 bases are TGCGCCAGCAGCACCCGGACAGGGGGGAATTCACCCCTCCACTTT. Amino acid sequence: CASSTRTGGNSPLHF.